This TCR beta chain originates from a study of blood T cell repertoires in COVID-19 (dated by TCRdb to the early 2020s). For the wider study: Samples covering the acute and convalescent phases of COVID-19 were provided by collaborators in the United States, Italy and Spain. The prospective study material was composed of cDNA or gDNA derived from T cells, B-cell-depleted T cells, or PBMCs. The repertoires were released in a freely available public database intended as a resource for research on the immune response to SARS-CoV-2. Where available, HLA class I and class II types were obtained from metadata supplied by the sample provider rather than from assay-based typing. Subjects who had been exposed to COVID-19, were actively infected with it, or had recovered from it provided the deeply sampled blood TCRbeta repertoires that made up the dataset. A de-identified subject ID, COVID-19 status, age in years and sex were almost always included in the sample metadata. Samples came from the ongoing ImmuneRACE study (first 160 participants) plus 1,254 subjects from 6 global collaborators. Broad study findings and their caveats: Clinical and demographic metadata were provided uncurated, with the amount varying by source and participant.

A note on this clone: Its antigen remains unidentified. Base qualities are not provided; no much larger clone lies one nucleotide away.

V drops 1 base and J drops 6 bases, leaving 16 bases in between. The CDR3 goes from the cysteine to the phenylalanine over 16 residues. Of the read, only the CDR3 DNA is kept; its 48 bases are in frame from base 1. CDR1 is given as LGHDT and CDR2 as YNNKEL, both from the germline V gene (reference sequence). At one collaborating source in Seattle, patients were enrolled during active infection and were followed longitudinally through the course of disease. Collaborating institutions collected whole blood in K2EDTA tubes following their own protocols. For TCRbeta analysis, collaborator samples were shipped as frozen whole blood, as isolated PBMCs, or as DNA extracted from either sample type. TCRbeta CDR3 regions were amplified from genomic DNA using the immunoSEQ Assay, a bias-controlled multiplex PCR. As for the original processing: Within the assay, amplification of reference gene primers was used to estimate how many nucleated cells each sample contained. To quantify the absolute abundance of each unique TCRbeta CDR3 rearrangement, sequence reads were collapsed and filtered. For each sample, productive Simpson clonality was calculated as the square root of Simpson's diversity index over productive rearrangements. The table comes from immuneACCESS by way of TCRdb, which keeps in-frame sequences with V and J called. Part of the clones is missing from these tables; in studies checked, under half for an unresolved V gene and the rest for unknown reasons. V, J and clone size were drawn from that table, and D and trimming were deduced from the DNA. The sample has around 50,000 clones on record, 87% of them singletons. The ten biggest clones cover under 6.5% of the sample.

The sequence was obtained from a woman aged 55-69 years with COVID-19, enrolled during active disease. Source material: peripheral blood. This chain joins TRBV3-1 (or the pseudogene TRBV3-2) to TRBJ1-5; the D segment cannot be called with confidence. In nucleotides, the sequence is TGTGCCAGCAGCCAAGCTGGTGGACTAGGGCTTCAGCCCCAGCATTTT. Its translation reads: CASSQAGGLGLQPQHF.